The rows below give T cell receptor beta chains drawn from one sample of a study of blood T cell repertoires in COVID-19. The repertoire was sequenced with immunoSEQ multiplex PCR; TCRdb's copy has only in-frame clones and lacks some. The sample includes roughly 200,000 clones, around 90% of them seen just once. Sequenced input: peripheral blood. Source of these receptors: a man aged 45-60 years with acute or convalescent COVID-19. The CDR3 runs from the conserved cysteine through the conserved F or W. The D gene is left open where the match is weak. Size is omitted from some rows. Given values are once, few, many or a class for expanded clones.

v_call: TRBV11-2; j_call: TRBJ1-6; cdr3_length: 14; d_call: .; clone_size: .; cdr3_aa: CASSQVWDNSPLHF; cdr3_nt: TGTGCCAGCAGCCAGGTCTGGGATAATTCACCCCTCCACTTT
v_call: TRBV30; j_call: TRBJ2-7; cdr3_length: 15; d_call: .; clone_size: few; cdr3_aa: CAWSKVMDSSYEQYF; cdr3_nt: TGTGCCTGGAGTAAGGTCATGGACAGTTCCTACGAGCAGTACTTC
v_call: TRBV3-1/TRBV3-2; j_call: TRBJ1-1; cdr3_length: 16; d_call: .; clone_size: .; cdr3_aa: CASSHRQTRGNTEAFF; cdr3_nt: TGTGCCAGCAGCCATAGGCAGACAAGGGGGAACACTGAAGCTTTCTTT
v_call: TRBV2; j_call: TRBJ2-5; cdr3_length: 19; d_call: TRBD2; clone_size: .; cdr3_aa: CASSASGTSGGPAQETQYF; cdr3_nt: TGTGCCAGCAGTGCCTCAGGGACTAGCGGGGGGCCGGCTCAAGAGACCCAGTACTTC
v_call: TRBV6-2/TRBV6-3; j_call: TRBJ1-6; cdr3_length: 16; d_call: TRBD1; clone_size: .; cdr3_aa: CASSGRQGSYNSPLHF; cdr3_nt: TGTGCCAGCAGTGGCAGACAGGGGAGCTATAATTCACCCCTCCACTTT
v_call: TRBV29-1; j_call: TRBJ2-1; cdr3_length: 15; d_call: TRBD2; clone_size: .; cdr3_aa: CSVGGLAGTYNEQFF; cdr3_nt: TGCAGCGTTGGGGGACTAGCGGGTACCTACAATGAGCAGTTCTTC
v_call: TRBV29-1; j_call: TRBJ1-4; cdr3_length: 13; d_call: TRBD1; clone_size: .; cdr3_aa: CSVYRGRDEKLFF; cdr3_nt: TGCAGCGTGTACAGGGGGAGAGATGAAAAACTGTTTTTT
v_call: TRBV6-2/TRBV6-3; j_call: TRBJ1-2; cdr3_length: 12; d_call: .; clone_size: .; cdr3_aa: CASSYSQNGYTF; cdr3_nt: TGTGCCAGCAGTTATTCCCAAAATGGCTACACCTTC
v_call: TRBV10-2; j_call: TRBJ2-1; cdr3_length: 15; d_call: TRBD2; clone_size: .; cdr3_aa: CASSREGTSYNEQFF; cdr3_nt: TGCGCCAGCAGTAGGGAGGGCACGTCCTACAATGAGCAGTTCTTC
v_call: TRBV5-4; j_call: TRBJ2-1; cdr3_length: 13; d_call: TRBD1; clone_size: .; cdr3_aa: CASSRGQENEQFF; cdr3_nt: TGTGCCAGCAGCCGAGGACAGGAAAATGAGCAGTTCTTC
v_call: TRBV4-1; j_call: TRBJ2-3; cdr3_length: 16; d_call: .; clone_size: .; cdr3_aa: CASSQDVADSTDTQYF; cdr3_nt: TGCGCCAGCAGCCAAGATGTAGCGGATAGCACAGATACGCAGTATTTT
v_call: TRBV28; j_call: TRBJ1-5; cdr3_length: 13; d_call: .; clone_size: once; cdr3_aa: CASSLLRNQPQHF; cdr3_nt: TGTGCCAGCAGTTTGCTACGAAATCAGCCCCAGCATTTT
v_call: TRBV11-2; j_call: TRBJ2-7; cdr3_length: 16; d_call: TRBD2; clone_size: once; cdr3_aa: CASSLDLGGGRNEQYF; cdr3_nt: TGTGCCAGCAGCTTAGATCTGGGCGGGGGGAGAAACGAGCAGTACTTC
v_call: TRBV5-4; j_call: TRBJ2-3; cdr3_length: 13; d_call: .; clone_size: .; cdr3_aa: CAARGAGTDTQYF; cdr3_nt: TGTGCCGCTCGGGGGGCGGGCACAGATACGCAGTATTTT
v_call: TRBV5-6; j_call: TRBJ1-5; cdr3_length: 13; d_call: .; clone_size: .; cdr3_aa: CASSLGDNQPQHF; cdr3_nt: TGTGCCAGCAGCTTGGGAGACAACCAGCCCCAGCATTTT
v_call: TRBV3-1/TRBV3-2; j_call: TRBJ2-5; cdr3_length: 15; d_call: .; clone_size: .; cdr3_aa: CASSQDRRIQETQYF; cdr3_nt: TGTGCCAGCAGCCAAGATCGGCGGATCCAAGAGACCCAGTACTTC
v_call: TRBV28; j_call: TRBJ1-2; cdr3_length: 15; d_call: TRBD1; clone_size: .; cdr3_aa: CASSLWGTGGYGYTF; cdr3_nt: TGTGCCAGCAGTTTATGGGGGACAGGGGGCTATGGCTACACCTTC
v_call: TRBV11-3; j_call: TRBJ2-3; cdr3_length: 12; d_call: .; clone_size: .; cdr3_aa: CASSTAGDTQYF; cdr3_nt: TGTGCCAGCAGCACGGCGGGAGATACGCAGTATTTT
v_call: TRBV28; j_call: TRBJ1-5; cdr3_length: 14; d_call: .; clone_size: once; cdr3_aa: CASGSAGGNQPQHF; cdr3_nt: TGTGCCAGCGGGTCGGCAGGGGGCAATCAGCCCCAGCATTTT
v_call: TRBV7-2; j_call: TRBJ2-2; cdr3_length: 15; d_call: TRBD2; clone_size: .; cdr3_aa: CASTGLAGVAGELFF; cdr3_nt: TGTGCCAGCACCGGACTAGCGGGAGTGGCCGGGGAGCTGTTTTTT
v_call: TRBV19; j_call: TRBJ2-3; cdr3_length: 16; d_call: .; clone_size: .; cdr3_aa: CASRLGAGGLTDTQYF; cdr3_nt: TGTGCCAGTAGGCTGGGGGCCGGGGGGCTAACAGATACGCAGTATTTT
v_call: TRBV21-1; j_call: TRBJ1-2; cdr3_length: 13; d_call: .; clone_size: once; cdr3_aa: CASSYRGPYGYTF; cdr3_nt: TGTGCCAGCAGCTACAGGGGGCCCTATGGCTACACCTTC
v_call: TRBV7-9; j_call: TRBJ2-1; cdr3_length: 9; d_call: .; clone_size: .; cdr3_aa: CASGLGPIF; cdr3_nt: TGTGCCAGCGGGTTAGGGCCAATCTTC
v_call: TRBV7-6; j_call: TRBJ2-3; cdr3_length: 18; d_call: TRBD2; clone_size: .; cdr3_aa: CASSTPRGSGRLTDTQYF; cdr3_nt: TGTGCCAGCAGCACCCCTAGGGGTAGCGGGAGGCTCACAGATACGCAGTATTTT
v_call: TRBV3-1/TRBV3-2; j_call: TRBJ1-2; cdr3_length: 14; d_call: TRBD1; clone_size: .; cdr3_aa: CASSKDRGGYGYTF; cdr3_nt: TGTGCCAGCAGCAAGGACAGGGGAGGGTATGGCTACACCTTC
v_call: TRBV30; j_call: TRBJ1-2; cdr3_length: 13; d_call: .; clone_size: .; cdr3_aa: CAWTRQFNYGYTF; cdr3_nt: TGTGCCTGGACGCGACAGTTTAACTATGGCTACACCTTC
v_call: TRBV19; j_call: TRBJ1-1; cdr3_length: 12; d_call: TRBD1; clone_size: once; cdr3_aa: CASSMGQGKAFF; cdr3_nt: TGTGCCAGTAGTATGGGACAGGGCAAAGCTTTCTTT
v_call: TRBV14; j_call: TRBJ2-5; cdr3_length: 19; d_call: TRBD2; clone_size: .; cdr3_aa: CASSQPKGLAGFIQETQYF; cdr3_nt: TGTGCCAGCAGCCAACCGAAGGGACTAGCGGGCTTCATTCAAGAGACCCAGTACTTC
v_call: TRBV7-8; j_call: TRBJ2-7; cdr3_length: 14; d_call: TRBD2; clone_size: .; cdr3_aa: CASSRSAREGPQYF; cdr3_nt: TGTGCCAGCAGCCGTAGCGCGCGGGAGGGCCCTCAGTACTTC
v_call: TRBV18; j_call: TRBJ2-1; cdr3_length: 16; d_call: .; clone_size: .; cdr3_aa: CASSSVDISSYNEQFF; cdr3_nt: TGTGCCAGCTCATCAGTAGACATCAGCTCCTACAATGAGCAGTTCTTC
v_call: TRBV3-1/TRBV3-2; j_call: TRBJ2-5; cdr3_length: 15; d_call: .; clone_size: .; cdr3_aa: CASSQGSAGKKTQYF; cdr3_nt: TGTGCCAGCAGCCAAGGATCAGCAGGGAAAAAGACCCAGTACTTC
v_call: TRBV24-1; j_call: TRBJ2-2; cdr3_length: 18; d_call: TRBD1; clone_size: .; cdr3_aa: CATSDHWTGNRDTGELFF; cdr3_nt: TGTGCCACCAGTGATCACTGGACAGGGAACAGGGACACCGGGGAGCTGTTTTTT
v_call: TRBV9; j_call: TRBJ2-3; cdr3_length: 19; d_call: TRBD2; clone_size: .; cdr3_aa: CASSVVFPELAGEFDTQYF; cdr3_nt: TGTGCCAGCAGCGTAGTCTTCCCCGAACTAGCGGGAGAATTTGATACGCAGTATTTT
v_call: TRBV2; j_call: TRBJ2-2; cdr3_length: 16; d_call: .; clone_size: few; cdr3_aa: CASSERDLDNTGELFF; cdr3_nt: TGTGCCAGCAGTGAAAGGGACTTAGATAACACCGGGGAGCTGTTTTTT
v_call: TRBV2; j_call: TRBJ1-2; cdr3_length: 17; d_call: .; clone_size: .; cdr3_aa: CASSDRKVNPVYYGYTF; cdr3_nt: TGTGCCAGCAGCGACAGGAAGGTTAATCCGGTTTACTATGGCTACACCTTC
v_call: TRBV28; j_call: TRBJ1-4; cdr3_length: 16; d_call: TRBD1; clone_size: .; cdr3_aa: CASSSNRQGYNEKLFF; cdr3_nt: TGTGCCAGCAGTTCGAATCGACAGGGCTATAATGAAAAACTGTTTTTT
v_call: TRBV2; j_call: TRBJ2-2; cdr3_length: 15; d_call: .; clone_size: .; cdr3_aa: CASSEAEGYTGELFF; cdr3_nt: TGTGCCAGCAGTGAGGCGGAGGGATACACCGGGGAGCTGTTTTTT
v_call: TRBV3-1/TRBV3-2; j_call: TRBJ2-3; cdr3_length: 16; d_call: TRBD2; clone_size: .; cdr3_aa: CASSQRGGYGTDTQYF; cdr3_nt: TGTGCCAGCAGCCAACGGGGGGGGTACGGCACAGATACGCAGTATTTT
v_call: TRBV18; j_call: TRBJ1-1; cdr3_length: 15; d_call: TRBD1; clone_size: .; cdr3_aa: CASSPMTGVDTEAFF; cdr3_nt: TGTGCCAGCTCACCAATGACAGGGGTGGACACTGAAGCTTTCTTT
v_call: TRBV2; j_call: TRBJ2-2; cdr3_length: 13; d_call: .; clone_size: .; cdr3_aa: CASSGQTTGELFF; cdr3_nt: TGTGCCAGCAGCGGACAAACAACCGGGGAGCTGTTTTTT
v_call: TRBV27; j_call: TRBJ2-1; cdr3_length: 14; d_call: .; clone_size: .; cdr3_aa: CASSSGSTYNEQFF; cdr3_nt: TGTGCCAGCAGTTCCGGGAGCACCTACAATGAGCAGTTCTTC
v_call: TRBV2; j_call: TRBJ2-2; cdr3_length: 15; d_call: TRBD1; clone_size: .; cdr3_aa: CASSRTGGGTGELFF; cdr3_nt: TGTGCCAGCAGTCGGACAGGGGGTGGGACCGGGGAGCTGTTTTTT
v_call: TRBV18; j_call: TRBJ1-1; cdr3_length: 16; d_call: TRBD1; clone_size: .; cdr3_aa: CASSPMSGTGNTEAFF; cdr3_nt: TGTGCCAGCTCACCCATGTCCGGGACAGGGAACACTGAAGCTTTCTTT
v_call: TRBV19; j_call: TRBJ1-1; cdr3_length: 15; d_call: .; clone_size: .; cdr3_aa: CASSPRTAQNTEAFF; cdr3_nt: TGTGCCAGTAGTCCTCGGACAGCCCAAAACACTGAAGCTTTCTTT
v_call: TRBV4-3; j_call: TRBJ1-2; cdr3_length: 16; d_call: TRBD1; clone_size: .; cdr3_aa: CASSQYRGNPNYGYTF; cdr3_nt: TGCGCCAGCAGCCAATACAGGGGGAACCCTAACTATGGCTACACCTTC
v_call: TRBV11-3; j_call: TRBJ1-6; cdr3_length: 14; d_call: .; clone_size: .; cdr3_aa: CASSLGPVNSPLHF; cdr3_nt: TGTGCCAGCAGCTTAGGCCCGGTAAATTCACCCCTCCACTTT
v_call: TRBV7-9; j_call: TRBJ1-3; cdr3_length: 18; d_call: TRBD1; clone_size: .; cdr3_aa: CASSSGQGGNLGGNTIYF; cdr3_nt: TGTGCCAGCAGCTCCGGACAGGGGGGGAATCTTGGAGGAAACACCATATATTTT
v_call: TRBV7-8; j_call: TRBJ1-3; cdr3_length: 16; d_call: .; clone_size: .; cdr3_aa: CASSFAQGGTGNTIYF; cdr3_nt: TGTGCCAGCAGCTTCGCGCAGGGAGGCACTGGAAACACCATATATTTT
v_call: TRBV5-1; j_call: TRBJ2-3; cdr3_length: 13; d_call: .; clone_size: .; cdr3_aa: CASFGTSTDTQYF; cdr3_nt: TGCGCCAGCTTTGGGACTAGCACAGATACGCAGTATTTT
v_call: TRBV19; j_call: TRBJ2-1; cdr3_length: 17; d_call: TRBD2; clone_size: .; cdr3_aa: CASSILTSGGAIHEQFF; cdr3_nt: TGTGCCAGTAGTATTCTCACTAGCGGGGGGGCGATCCATGAGCAGTTCTTC
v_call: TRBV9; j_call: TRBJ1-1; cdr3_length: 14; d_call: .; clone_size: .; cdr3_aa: CASSVGGQVTEAFF; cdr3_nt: TGTGCCAGCAGCGTAGGGGGCCAGGTCACTGAAGCTTTCTTT
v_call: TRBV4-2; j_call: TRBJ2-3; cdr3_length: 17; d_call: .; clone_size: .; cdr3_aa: CASSQELAGVRTDTQYF; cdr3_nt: TGTGCCAGCAGCCAAGAATTGGCAGGGGTGCGGACAGATACGCAGTATTTT
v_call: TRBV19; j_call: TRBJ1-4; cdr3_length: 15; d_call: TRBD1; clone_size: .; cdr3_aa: CASSIGDRTNEKLFF; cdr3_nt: TGTGCCAGTAGTATCGGGGACAGGACGAATGAAAAACTGTTTTTT
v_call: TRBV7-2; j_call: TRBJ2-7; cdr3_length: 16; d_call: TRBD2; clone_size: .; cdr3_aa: CASSPRTSGREHEQYF; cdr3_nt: TGTGCCAGCAGCCCGCGGACTAGCGGGAGAGAGCACGAGCAGTACTTC
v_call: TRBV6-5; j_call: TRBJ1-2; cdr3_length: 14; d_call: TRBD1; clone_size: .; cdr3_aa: CASRSQGVNYGYTF; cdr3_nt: TGTGCCAGCAGATCCCAGGGGGTCAACTATGGCTACACCTTC
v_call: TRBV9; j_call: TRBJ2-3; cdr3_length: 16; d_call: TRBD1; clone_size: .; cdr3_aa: CASSARDRGSTDTQYF; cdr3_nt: TGTGCCAGCAGCGCTCGGGACAGGGGGAGTACAGATACGCAGTATTTT
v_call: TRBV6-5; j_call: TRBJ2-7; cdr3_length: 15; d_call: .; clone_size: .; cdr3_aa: CASSPSQGSSYEQYF; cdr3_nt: TGTGCCAGCAGCCCGTCGCAGGGGAGCTCCTACGAGCAGTACTTC
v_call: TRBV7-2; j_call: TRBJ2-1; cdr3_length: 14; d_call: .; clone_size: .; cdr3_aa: CASSSGTPYNEQFF; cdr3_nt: TGTGCCAGCAGCTCCGGGACTCCGTACAATGAGCAGTTCTTC
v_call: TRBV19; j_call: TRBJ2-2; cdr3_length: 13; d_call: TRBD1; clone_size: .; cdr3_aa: CASQDRGAGELFF; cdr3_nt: TGTGCCAGTCAAGACAGGGGTGCCGGGGAGCTGTTTTTT
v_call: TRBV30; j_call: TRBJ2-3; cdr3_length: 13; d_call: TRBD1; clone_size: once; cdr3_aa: CAGRDRGTDTQYF; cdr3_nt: TGTGCCGGCCGGGACAGGGGGACAGATACGCAGTATTTT